Listed below are T cell receptor beta chains from one sample, sequenced in a study of blood T cells in healthy people across ages. TCRdb redid the calling of the 5' RACE reads with MiXCR, one entry per CDR3 protein. The sample contains 600,000 to 1,000,000 distinct CDR3 sequences, roughly 60% of which appear only once. The sample taken for sequencing was blood. The receptors come from a young man in good health. Both conserved end residues are part of each CDR3. Fields, in order: D gene, clone size, CDR3 length, V gene, J gene, CDR3 DNA, CDR3 protein. D genes are given only for firm matches. Rows give clone size only sometimes, using once, few, many, or a class for an expanded clone.

d_gene: TRBD2
abundance: once
len: 14
v_gene: TRBV29-1
j_gene: TRBJ2-5
CDR3nt: TGCAGCGTTGAAGTAGCGGGGACACAAGAGACCCAGTACTTC
CDR3aa: CSVEVAGTQETQYF

d_gene: TRBD2
abundance: -
len: 20
v_gene: TRBV6-5
j_gene: TRBJ2-5
CDR3nt: TGTGCCAGCAGTTACCCTTTGGGGGGACTAGCGGGAGTGAGGGCGGAGACCCAGTACTTC
CDR3aa: CASSYPLGGLAGVRAETQYF

d_gene: TRBD2
abundance: -
len: 15
v_gene: TRBV15
j_gene: TRBJ2-5
CDR3nt: TGTGCCACCAGCAGTAGCGGGAAGGGTCAAGAGACCCAGTACTTC
CDR3aa: CATSSSGKGQETQYF

d_gene: -
abundance: -
len: 12
v_gene: TRBV20-1
j_gene: TRBJ2-7
CDR3nt: TGCAGTGCTAAGGGTAGCTCCTACGAGCAGTACTTC
CDR3aa: CSAKGSSYEQYF

d_gene: -
abundance: -
len: 13
v_gene: TRBV4-3
j_gene: TRBJ2-3
CDR3nt: TGCGCCAGCAGCCAAGATTGGCGGAAGGGGCAGTATTTT
CDR3aa: CASSQDWRKGQYF

d_gene: -
abundance: -
len: 14
v_gene: TRBV21-1
j_gene: TRBJ2-1
CDR3nt: TGTGCCAGCAGCAAAGAGAACAGATACAATGAGCAGTTCTTC
CDR3aa: CASSKENRYNEQFF

d_gene: -
abundance: -
len: 14
v_gene: TRBV20-1
j_gene: TRBJ1-6
CDR3nt: TGCAGTGCGGGAAGACGCCTCGCGGGGAGACCCCTCCACTTT
CDR3aa: CSAGRRLAGRPLHF

d_gene: -
abundance: many
len: 14
v_gene: TRBV27
j_gene: TRBJ2-7
CDR3nt: TGTGCCAGCAGTTTATCGGTCAGCTCCTACGAGCAGTACTTC
CDR3aa: CASSLSVSSYEQYF

d_gene: -
abundance: -
len: 9
v_gene: TRBV19
j_gene: TRBJ2-1
CDR3nt: TGTGCCGCCAACAACCCGCAGTTCTTC
CDR3aa: CAANNPQFF

d_gene: TRBD2
abundance: -
len: 14
v_gene: TRBV5-1
j_gene: TRBJ2-5
CDR3nt: TGCGCCAGCCTGCTCAGCGGGAGGTGGGAGACCCAGTACTTC
CDR3aa: CASLLSGRWETQYF

d_gene: -
abundance: -
len: 15
v_gene: TRBV10-2
j_gene: TRBJ2-5
CDR3nt: TGCGCCAGCAGTGAGATGGGACCGACCCAAGAGACCCAGTACTTC
CDR3aa: CASSEMGPTQETQYF

d_gene: TRBD2
abundance: -
len: 22
v_gene: TRBV20-1
j_gene: TRBJ2-6
CDR3nt: TGCAGTGCTAGAGCTCTCGGGACTAGCGGACCACGAGGGGGTTCTGGGGCCAACGTCCTGACTTTC
CDR3aa: CSARALGTSGPRGGSGANVLTF

d_gene: -
abundance: few
len: 15
v_gene: TRBV12-3/TRBV12-4
j_gene: TRBJ2-4
CDR3nt: TGTGCCAGCAGTTTAGGCAGGAATGGTGAAAACATTCAGTACTTC
CDR3aa: CASSLGRNGENIQYF

d_gene: TRBD2
abundance: -
len: 13
v_gene: TRBV13
j_gene: TRBJ2-7
CDR3nt: TGTGCCAGCACCGGGGGAGGGCCGTCGGAGCAGTACTTC
CDR3aa: CASTGGGPSEQYF

d_gene: TRBD1
abundance: few
len: 16
v_gene: TRBV7-9
j_gene: TRBJ2-3
CDR3nt: TGTGCCAGCAGCTTTTCCGGGACAGCCCCTCATAATACGCAGTATTTT
CDR3aa: CASSFSGTAPHNTQYF

d_gene: TRBD1
abundance: -
len: 13
v_gene: TRBV20-1
j_gene: TRBJ1-4
CDR3nt: TGCAGTGCCCCGGGACAGGGTGGGGAAAAACTGTTTTTT
CDR3aa: CSAPGQGGEKLFF

d_gene: -
abundance: few
len: 15
v_gene: TRBV21-1
j_gene: TRBJ2-1
CDR3nt: TGTGCCAGCAGCAAAGCCCCAGAGACAGGGAAAGAGCAGTTCTTC
CDR3aa: CASSKAPETGKEQFF

d_gene: -
abundance: once
len: 16
v_gene: TRBV25-1
j_gene: TRBJ2-1
CDR3nt: TGTGCCAGCAGTGAATGGGGAGGCGGGACCGTCAATGAGCAGTTCTTC
CDR3aa: CASSEWGGGTVNEQFF

d_gene: -
abundance: -
len: 12
v_gene: TRBV27
j_gene: TRBJ2-7
CDR3nt: TGTGCCAGTGGACGGGTATCCTACGAGCAGTACTTC
CDR3aa: CASGRVSYEQYF

d_gene: TRBD2
abundance: -
len: 16
v_gene: TRBV29-1
j_gene: TRBJ2-5
CDR3nt: TGCAGCGTTGCCCGGGAGGGCCGCCTCCGTTACAATGAGCAGTACTTC
CDR3aa: CSVAREGRLRYNEQYF

d_gene: -
abundance: once
len: 10
v_gene: TRBV20-1
j_gene: TRBJ1-1
CDR3nt: TGCAGTGCTACCAACACTGAAGCTTTCTTT
CDR3aa: CSATNTEAFF

d_gene: TRBD2
abundance: -
len: 12
v_gene: TRBV10-3
j_gene: TRBJ2-5
CDR3nt: TGTGCCATCAGTCCCGGGGGGGAGACCCAGTACTTC
CDR3aa: CAISPGGETQYF

d_gene: -
abundance: -
len: 15
v_gene: TRBV4-3
j_gene: TRBJ2-3
CDR3nt: TGCGCCAGCAGCCAGCGCGGGGCTGTCACAGATACGCAGTATTTT
CDR3aa: CASSQRGAVTDTQYF

d_gene: -
abundance: few
len: 16
v_gene: TRBV27
j_gene: TRBJ2-6
CDR3nt: TGTGCCAGCAGGGATTTCCCGGGTGCTGGGGCCAACGTCCTGACTTTC
CDR3aa: CASRDFPGAGANVLTF

d_gene: TRBD1
abundance: once
len: 15
v_gene: TRBV20-1
j_gene: TRBJ2-7
CDR3nt: TGCAGTGCTAGTGGCCGGGACAGGGCCTCGGTCGAGCAGTACTTC
CDR3aa: CSASGRDRASVEQYF

d_gene: -
abundance: -
len: 13
v_gene: TRBV5-1
j_gene: TRBJ2-7
CDR3nt: TGCGCCAGCAGCGGGGGGTCGGGGTCCGAGCAGTACTTC
CDR3aa: CASSGGSGSEQYF

d_gene: -
abundance: few
len: 15
v_gene: TRBV20-1
j_gene: TRBJ2-1
CDR3nt: TGCAGTGCTAGGGGTATAGCGGACTCCTACAATGAGCAGTTCTTC
CDR3aa: CSARGIADSYNEQFF

d_gene: TRBD1
abundance: few
len: 15
v_gene: TRBV12-3/TRBV12-4
j_gene: TRBJ2-3
CDR3nt: TGTGCCAGCAGTCCGAGGACAGGGGGCACAGATACGCAGTATTTT
CDR3aa: CASSPRTGGTDTQYF

d_gene: -
abundance: -
len: 17
v_gene: TRBV3-1
j_gene: TRBJ2-1
CDR3nt: TGTGCCAGCAGCCATCCCCCCGGGTCCAGCTCCTACAATGAGCAGTTCTTC
CDR3aa: CASSHPPGSSSYNEQFF

d_gene: -
abundance: once
len: 15
v_gene: TRBV6-2/TRBV6-3
j_gene: TRBJ2-2
CDR3nt: TGTGCCAGCAGTAAGGAGGGTTGGGCGTCCGGGGAGCTGTTTTTT
CDR3aa: CASSKEGWASGELFF

d_gene: -
abundance: -
len: 17
v_gene: TRBV7-9
j_gene: TRBJ2-3
CDR3nt: TGTGCCAGCAGCTTTCCGCGGGACTCCCATAGCACAGATACGCAGTATTTT
CDR3aa: CASSFPRDSHSTDTQYF

d_gene: TRBD1
abundance: -
len: 16
v_gene: TRBV6-2/TRBV6-3
j_gene: TRBJ2-7
CDR3nt: TGTGCCAGCAGCCTACTACAGGGGTCGGCATCCTACGAGCAGTACTTC
CDR3aa: CASSLLQGSASYEQYF

d_gene: -
abundance: -
len: 13
v_gene: TRBV3-1
j_gene: TRBJ1-2
CDR3nt: TGTGCCAGCAGCCCTGGACGATACTATGGCTACACCTTC
CDR3aa: CASSPGRYYGYTF

d_gene: -
abundance: -
len: 14
v_gene: TRBV30
j_gene: TRBJ2-1
CDR3nt: TGTGCCTGGAACCTAGGGAGCTCCTACAATGAGCAGTTCTTC
CDR3aa: CAWNLGSSYNEQFF

d_gene: -
abundance: -
len: 11
v_gene: TRBV29-1
j_gene: TRBJ1-2
CDR3nt: TGCAGCGTTGAATTAGGGAGAAGCTACACCTTC
CDR3aa: CSVELGRSYTF

d_gene: TRBD1
abundance: few
len: 16
v_gene: TRBV7-2
j_gene: TRBJ1-1
CDR3nt: TGTGCCAGCAGCTTAGGCTATGGGACAGAGAACACTGAAGCTTTCTTT
CDR3aa: CASSLGYGTENTEAFF

d_gene: -
abundance: -
len: 14
v_gene: TRBV2
j_gene: TRBJ2-5
CDR3nt: TGTGCCAGCAGTGAAAGGCCTATACAAGAGACCCAGTACTTC
CDR3aa: CASSERPIQETQYF

d_gene: -
abundance: -
len: 13
v_gene: TRBV7-9
j_gene: TRBJ2-2
CDR3nt: TGTGCCAGCAGTGGTTACGTTGGCGGGGAGCTGTTTTTT
CDR3aa: CASSGYVGGELFF

d_gene: -
abundance: -
len: 13
v_gene: TRBV20-1
j_gene: TRBJ1-2
CDR3nt: TGCAGTGTCATAGCCCCCGGGATCACTGGCTACACCTTC
CDR3aa: CSVIAPGITGYTF